This TCR beta chain derives from a study of T cell responses to AZD1222 COVID-19 vaccine (dated by TCRdb to the early 2020s). Broadly, across the study: AZD1222 recipients with second doses at about 4 weeks or about 12 weeks were pooled, because spike-specific TCR depth and breadth did not differ between schedules. A total of 230 to 250 trial participants underwent TCR sequencing, of whom 207 received two doses of AZD1222 and about 25 received two doses of the MenACWY control vaccine. Trial participants were enrolled into age subgroups of 18-55, 56-69 and 70-plus years, which contained around 150, 28 and 57 TCR-sequenced participants, respectively.

Points the paper makes about the study in general: Spike-specific TCR breadth and depth rose significantly after two AZD1222 doses compared with day 0 and with MenACWY recipients. Because no samples from the day 14 peak response were available, repertoires could be characterized only after the peak T cell response. Epitopes outside the regions mutated in the B.1.351 and B.1.1.7 variants were reportedly recognized by nearly half of the unique spike-specific TCRs. CD4 TCRs associated with the vaccine covered the entire spike protein, and the dominant responses were in regions 160-218 and 743-854. Participants were mostly white British, with more females than males. The authors suggested clonal diversity may have been underestimated. Conclusions about previously exposed vaccinees are limited because only five to seven AZD1222 recipients were SARS-CoV-2 seropositive at baseline. In the small 56-69-year group, the increase in depth fell short of significance, most likely because of low power.

V is cut by 3 bases and J by 10 bases, and the space between the germline ends is 7 bases. The CDR3 spans 12 residues, from the cysteine through the phenylalanine. The only DNA kept is the CDR3, 36 bases in frame from the first base. CDR1 and CDR2 (SEHNR, FQNEAQ) derive from the germline V gene (reference sequence). The CDR3 regions of human TCRbeta chains were analyzed by immunosequencing. On the study's bioinformatics: TCRs in the repertoires were matched against a reference library of SARS-CoV-2-specific TCRs that had been generated with the MIRA antigen-specificity platform. Breadth was defined as the fraction of unique TCRs that were SARS-CoV-2-associated, and depth was defined as the fraction of total T cells that were SARS-CoV-2-associated. Using the MIRA data, each spike-specific TCR was assigned both to the spike region to which the TCR was reactive and to a CD4 or CD8 class. Log10-transformed breadth and depth values were compared by one-way ANOVA with Sidak's multiple comparisons tests. Sourced from immuneACCESS, this table was stored by TCRdb with only in-frame sequences that have V and J called. A share of the clones is absent; for the studies checked, an unresolved V gene accounts for under half, and the remainder has no known explanation. That table is the source of V, J and clone size, and D and trimming were worked out from the DNA. The sample records around 81,000 clones, 82% of which are singletons. The ten most abundant clones make up around 2.8% of the sample.

The time point label corresponds to: baseline before first vaccination. The vaccinee samples were drawn from two UK trials, COV001 and COV002, one of which was a single-blind randomized controlled phase 2/3 trial testing AZD1222 (ChAdOx1 nCoV-19) in healthy adults. For TCRbeta chain sequencing, PBMC samples from trial participants were taken at day 0 and at day 28 after the second dose. About this clone: The antigen this receptor binds is unknown. No much larger clone is present one base from it, and per-base qualities are unavailable.

Sequencing used peripheral blood, obtained on day 0 of AZD1222 vaccination. The sequence joins TRBV7-9 to TRBJ1-6, with an unclear D gene assignment. The receptor's source is an adult in good health. In nucleotide form, the sequence is TGTGCCAGCAGCTTTGGTTCCTCACCCCTCCACTTT. Translated, this is CASSFGSSPLHF. With all but the CDR3 taken from the reference TRBV7-9 and TRBJ1-6 genes, the full variable domain is: DTGVSQNPRHKITKRGQNVTFRCDPISEHNRLYWYRQTLGQGPEFLTYFQNEAQLEKSRLLSDRFSAERPKGSFSTLEIQRTEQGDSAMYLCASSFGSSPLHFGNGTRLTVT.